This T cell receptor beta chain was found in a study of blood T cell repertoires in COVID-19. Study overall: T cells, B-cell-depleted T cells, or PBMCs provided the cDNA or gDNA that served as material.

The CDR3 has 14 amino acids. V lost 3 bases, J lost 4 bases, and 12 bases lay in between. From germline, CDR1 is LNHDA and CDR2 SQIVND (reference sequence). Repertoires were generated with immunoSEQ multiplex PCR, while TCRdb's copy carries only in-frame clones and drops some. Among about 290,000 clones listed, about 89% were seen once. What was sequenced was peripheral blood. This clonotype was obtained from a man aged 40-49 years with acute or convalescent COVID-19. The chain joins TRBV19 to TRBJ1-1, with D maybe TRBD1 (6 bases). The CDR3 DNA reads TGTGCCAGTAGTATCATCTTAGGGGGCACTGAAGCTTTCTTT. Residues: CASSIILGGTEAFF.